These 20 T cell receptor beta chains were all obtained from the same sample, sequenced in a study of T-cell reconstitution after alpha-beta-depleted transplantation in children. Unique molecular identifiers were incorporated into the prepared TCRbeta library. MiXCR, run by TCRdb on the PCR reads, gives a single entry per CDR3 protein. The table has hundreds of thousands of distinct CDR3 sequences, about 17% seen once. Material: PBMCs, mostly from graft donor cells, obtained 360 days after TCRalphabeta/CD19-depleted stem cell transplant. The source is a boy in the first two years of life who had a stem cell transplant for Wiskott-Aldrich syndrome, so the T cells may come from the graft donor.

The chain links TRBV7-6 to TRBJ2-5; no clear D. Deletions cut 3 bases from V and 4 bases from J, with 9 bases between. The CDR3 sequence is 13 residues long. Germline assignment: CDR1 SGHVS and CDR2 FNYEAQ. CDR3 region: CASSFWLGETQYF. The DNA of the CDR3 is TGTGCCAGCAGCTTTTGGCTGGGAGAGACCCAGTACTTC.

The chain links TRBV28 to TRBJ2-7, with TRBD1 matching over 10 bases. The J segment lost 3 bases and the V segment lost 4 bases, leaving 15 bases of the junction unmatched. Per the germline V gene, CDR1 is MDHEN and CDR2 is SYDVKM. The CDR3 has 18 amino acids. CDR3 loop: CASSSPSLAGTGVYEQYF. The CDR3 nucleotides read TGTGCCAGCAGTTCCCCCTCCCTGGCCGGGACAGGGGTCTACGAGCAGTACTTC. The entire variable domain, with the rest obtained from reference TRBV28 and TRBJ2-7, is as follows: DVKVTQSSRYLVKRTGEKVFLECVQDMDHENMFWYRQDPGLGLRLIYFSYDVKMKEKGDIPEGYSVSREKKERFSLILESASTNQTSMYLCASSSPSLAGTGVYEQYFGPGTRLTVT.

This clonotype appeared a few times. A read error may explain this, as a much larger clone is one base away. The chain carries TRBV27 and TRBJ1-3, with D hard to call. The V gene lost 5 bases and the J gene lost 0 bases, with 5 bases spanning the gap. Germline CDR1 is MNHEY and CDR2 is SMNVEV (reference sequence). The CDR3 extends over 13 amino acids. The CDR3 loop is CASSPFSGNTIYF. The CDR3, as DNA: TGTGCCAGCAGTCCCTTCTCTGGAAACACCATATATTTT.

This clonotype was recorded a few times. CDR3 in DNA: TGTGCCAGCAGTAGAGAAAAGGTTATAGCGGGAGGGCCTACGTACAATGAGCAGTTCTTC. Its translation is CASSREKVIAGGPTYNEQFF. J is TRBJ2-1 and V is TRBV27, with TRBD2 matching 11 bases. This CDR3 region has 20 residues. From germline, CDR1 is MNHEY and CDR2 SMNVEV (reference sequence). The junction had 19 bases not matched to a gene; V was cut back by 5 bases and J by 4 bases.

The sample holds a few counts of this clonotype. The chain recombines TRBV20-1 with TRBJ2-7, with 7 nucleotides matching TRBD2. Germline V gene sequence: CDR1 DFQATT, CDR2 SNEGSKA (reference sequence). The CDR3 length is 14 residues. V lost 5 bases, J lost 1 base, and 8 bases stayed unmatched. CDR3 sequence: CSAATGGHSYEQYF. The DNA for the CDR3 is TGCAGTGCTGCGACGGGGGGTCATTCCTACGAGCAGTACTTC.

A few counts support this clonotype. The chain is built from TRBV9 and TRBJ2-7, with 7 bases matching TRBD2. The CDR3 runs 15 residues. The germline V gene has CDR1 SGDLS and CDR2 YYNGEE. V was clipped by 0 bases and J by 4 bases; unmatched bases: 7. The CDR3 bases are TGTGCCAGCAGCGTAGGGACTAGTGGCCCTTACGAGCAGTACTTC. It codes for CASSVGTSGPYEQYF.

This clonotype showed up many times. The chain has TRBV5-1 and TRBJ2-5; the D call may be TRBD1 or TRBD2 (5 bases each). Germline CDR1 is SGHRS and CDR2 is YFSETQ. The germline V and J ends were trimmed by 4 bases and 0 bases, with 13 bases remaining between them. The CDR3 is 15 amino acids. In DNA form, the CDR3 reads TGCGCCAGCAGCCCGGGACGCCTTTACCAAGAGACCCAGTACTTC. Its protein product is CASSPGRLYQETQYF.

This clonotype showed up just once. The chain has TRBV11-1 and TRBJ2-3; the match to TRBD2 covers 12 bases. V lost 3 bases to trimming and J lost 3 bases; unmatched junction nucleotides: 13. CDR1 SGHAT and CDR2 FQDESV come from the germline V gene (reference sequence). The CDR3 loop spans 19 amino acids. CDR3 DNA: TGTGCCAGCAGCTTTCTTTTTTACCGGACTAGCGGGATAACAGATACGCAGTATTTT. Its protein product is CASSFLFYRTSGITDTQYF.

This clonotype was seen only a few times. The chain combines TRBV7-9 with TRBJ2-1, with D perhaps assigned TRBD1 or TRBD2 (5 bases each). CDR1 SEHNR and CDR2 FQNEAQ come from the germline V gene (reference sequence). CDR3 length equals 14 residues. Trimming cost V 1 base and J 15 bases, with 19 bases left between them. The CDR3 reads CASSLGGRQTVRFF. The DNA of the CDR3 is TGTGCCAGCAGCTTAGGGGGACGCCAGACGGTACGGTTCTTC. Combining the CDR3 with reference TRBV7-9 and TRBJ2-1 gives the whole variable domain DTGVSQNPRHKITKRGQNVTFRCDPISEHNRLYWYRQTLGQGPEFLTYFQNEAQLEKSRLLSDRFSAERPKGSFSTLEIQRTEQGDSAMYLCASSLGGRQTVRFFGPGTRLTVL.

The chain links TRBV5-1 to TRBJ1-5; no definite D call. The CDR3 is made up of 15 amino acids. The germline CDR1 and CDR2 sequences are SGHRS and YFSETQ. V lost 0 bases and J lost 5, with 12 bases in between. In DNA form, the CDR3 reads TGCGCCAGCAGCTTGGGCGCGGGGAGCGATCAGCCCCAGCATTTT. Its protein product is CASSLGAGSDQPQHF.

This clonotype has just a few counts. The chain links TRBV5-1 to TRBJ2-5, with D perhaps TRBD1 or TRBD2 (5 bases each). The CDR3 sequence is 15 residues long. Germline-derived CDR1 and CDR2 are SGHRS and YFSETQ. The V gene lost 0 bases and the J gene lost 2 bases, with 11 bases spanning the gap. The CDR3 sequence: CASSLGGREQETQYF. The CDR3 bases are TGCGCCAGCAGCTTGGGGGGCAGGGAGCAAGAGACCCAGTACTTC.

Note on this clonotype: The junction departs from the called germline gene at one end, perhaps through a read error. The chain employs TRBV10-3 and TRBJ2-4; tentatively, D is TRBD1 or TRBD2 (6 bases each). The CDR3 spans 18 residues. The germline V gene has CDR1 ENHRY and CDR2 SYGVKD. CDR3 coding DNA: TGTACCATCACCTTTTTCAGGCTAAGAGGAGGGGGTAAAAACATTCAGTACTTC. This translates into CTITFFRLRGGGKNIQYF.

The rearrangement uses TRBV2 and TRBJ1-1; tentatively, D is TRBD1 (6 bases). Germline CDR1 reads SNHLY; CDR2 reads FYNNEI. Trimming left V 6 bases short and J 3 bases short, with 11 bases between. The CDR3 is 13 residues long. In DNA form, the CDR3 reads TGTGCCAGCAGCCAACAGGGCTACACTGAAGCTTTCTTT. Amino acid sequence: CASSQQGYTEAFF.

J is TRBJ1-1 and V is TRBV4-3; D is unresolved. The CDR3 consists of 14 residues. Germline V CDR1 and CDR2: LGHNA, YSLEER. Trimming took off 3 bases at V and 1 base at J, with 9 bases between the two ends. Here the CDR3 reads CASSHQPENTEAFF. DNA of the CDR3: TGCGCCAGCAGCCACCAACCTGAGAACACTGAAGCTTTCTTT.

This clonotype has more than one count but fewer than ten. The gene calls are TRBV6-2 or TRBV6-3 and TRBJ2-5; 11 bases fit TRBD2. This CDR3 region has 15 residues. Germline trimming cut 2 bases from V and 8 bases from J; bases unmatched to any gene: 7. Germline-derived CDR1 and CDR2 are MNHEY and SVGEGT. This CDR3 reads CASSYLLAGGFTQYF. CDR3 in DNA: TGTGCCAGCAGTTACCTGCTAGCGGGAGGATTTACCCAGTACTTC.

This clonotype was recorded a few times. The chain's CDR3 is CSASLAGVGELFF. The CDR3 nucleotides read TGCAGTGCTAGCCTAGCGGGCGTCGGGGAGCTGTTTTTT. The V call is TRBV20-1, the J call TRBJ2-2; 8 bases agree with TRBD2. Germline lookup yields CDR1 DFQATT and CDR2 SNEGSKA (reference sequence). The CDR3 has 13 amino acids. V was pared by 3 bases and J by 7 bases, with 4 bases of the junction left unmatched.

The chain is built from TRBV6-1 and TRBJ1-1; 7 bases are a match to TRBD1. The ends lost 6 bases at V and 3 bases at J; junction bases unmatched: 10. This CDR3 contains 15 residues. Germline CDR1 and CDR2: MNHNS and SASEGT. This CDR3 reads CASRPKGARDTEAFF. Here the CDR3 DNA reads TGTGCCAGCAGGCCAAAGGGGGCGCGCGACACTGAAGCTTTCTTT.

The chain links TRBV4-3 to TRBJ2-3; D perhaps matches TRBD1 (6 bases). The CDR3 runs 16 residues. Trimming left V 0 bases short and J 3 bases short, with 13 bases between. The germline CDR1 and CDR2 sequences are LGHNA and YSLEER. The CDR3 bases are TGCGCCAGCAGCCAAGATGTTCCCAGGGGAACAGATACGCAGTATTTT. Protein product: CASSQDVPRGTDTQYF.

The chain employs TRBV20-1 and TRBJ2-5; 7 positions match TRBD2. V trimming: 5 bases; J trimming: 0 bases; junction bases outside the gene matches: 3. Germline V gene lookup returns CDR1 DFQATT and CDR2 SNEGSKA (reference sequence). There are 13 residues in the CDR3. The CDR3 DNA reads as TGCAGTGCTCCAACTAGCGACCAAGAGACCCAGTACTTC. It yields the protein CSAPTSDQETQYF.

The chain uses TRBV25-1 and TRBJ2-1; the match to TRBD2 covers 8 bases. The length of the CDR3 is 14 residues. Per the germline V gene, CDR1 is MGHDK and CDR2 is SYGVNS. The J segment lost 4 bases and the V segment lost 6 bases, leaving 5 bases of the junction unmatched. The CDR3, as DNA: TGTGCCAGCAGCGGGACTAGGGGTTACAATGAGCAGTTCTTC. Residues: CASSGTRGYNEQFF.